This TCR beta chain is drawn from a study of blood T cell repertoires in COVID-19. Study-level background: Sites in the United States, Italy and Spain provided acute and convalescent COVID-19 samples. The cDNA or gDNA used as material had been derived from T cells, B-cell-depleted T cells, or PBMCs.

Under the authors' procedure: From reference gene primer amplification, estimates of nucleated cell counts were derived. Clones were read by immunoSEQ multiplex PCR, and TCRdb kept only the in-frame ones, dropping some. The V and J calls and clone size were taken over from that table, and D and trimming were inferred from the DNA. The sample includes about 160,000 clones, about 91% of them seen just once. In germline, CDR1 is LNHDA, CDR2 SQIVND (reference sequence). The CDR3 has 14 residues. V was shortened by 4 bases and J by 5 bases, with 14 bases between the two germline ends. This chain uses TRBV19 with TRBJ1-1; D is perhaps TRBD1 (5 bases). This receptor was taken from a woman aged 55-70 years who had recovered from COVID-19. Sequenced input: peripheral blood. The CDR3 DNA follows: TGTGCCAGTAGTAGAGCGGGGACGTGGACTGAAGCTTTCTTT. It is translated as CASSRAGTWTEAFF.